A single sample gave rise to the 10 T cell receptor beta chains below, sequenced in a study of T cell changes during pregnancy in multiple sclerosis. Here immunoSEQ multiplex PCR was the method, and the copy in TCRdb shows in-frame clones only, minus some. The sample holds tens of thousands of clones; 90% are singletons and the top ten take about 3.1%. Sequencing used peripheral blood, obtained in the first trimester of pregnancy. These receptors were collected from a female donor in good health, enrolled as a control in a pregnancy study.

This chain joins TRBV2 and TRBJ2-5, with TRBD1 identical over 12 bases. Germline CDR1 is SNHLY and CDR2 is FYNNEI. The CDR3 spans 14 residues. V lost 7 bases to trimming and J lost 5 bases; unmatched junction nucleotides: 5. DNA for the CDR3: TGTGCCAGCACGGGGGACAGGGGGCGGGAGACCCAGTACTTC. This codes for CASTGDRGRETQYF.

This chain joins TRBV6-1 and TRBJ2-3, with 9 bases identical to TRBD1. Germline V gene lookup returns CDR1 MNHNS and CDR2 SASEGT. J was trimmed by 4 bases and V by 6 bases; bases with no gene match: 8. The CDR3 sequence is 15 residues long. Here the CDR3 DNA reads TGTGCCAGCAGAACCGGGACAGGGCGGCCAGATACGCAGTATTTT. Encoded protein: CASRTGTGRPDTQYF.

The J gene is TRBJ2-7, the V gene TRBV5-4; no firm D call. The V gene's germline CDR1 is SGHNT and CDR2 YYREEE (reference sequence). The CDR3 length is 11 residues. With 3 bases removed from V and 2 bases from J, the gap between germline ends came to 3 bases. The DNA for the CDR3 is TGTGCCAGCAGCTCCACCTACGAGCAGTACTTC. This encodes CASSSTYEQYF.

This clone was found a few times. The V and J genes are TRBV27 and TRBJ2-5; 12 bases line up with TRBD2. Germline CDR1 reads MNHEY; CDR2 reads SMNVEV (reference sequence). The V gene end was trimmed by 7 bases and the J gene end by 4 bases; junction bases not matched to a gene: 4. This CDR3 region has 14 residues. CDR3 sequence reads: CASKPTSGGETQYF. The CDR3 DNA is TGTGCCAGCAAACCGACTAGCGGGGGAGAGACCCAGTACTTC.

The V and J genes are TRBV6-5 and TRBJ1-2, with D tentatively TRBD1 (6 bases). Trimming left V 8 bases short and J 8 bases short, with 18 bases between. The germline V gene has CDR1 MNHEY and CDR2 SVGAGI. The CDR3 is made up of 13 amino acids. The CDR3 DNA reads as TGTGCCAGCGGGAGAGGGGGTGCGGTAGGCTACACCTTC. Translation gives CASGRGGAVGYTF.

V is TRBV28 and J is TRBJ2-7; possible D gene TRBD1, 6 bases. CDR1 and CDR2 from the germline V gene are MDHEN and SYDVKM. V was cut by 7 bases and J by 7 bases, with 23 bases left in between. The CDR3 is 15 residues long. The CDR3 nucleotides are TGTGCCAGCACCCCACCCGGACAGCCTTTTAGGGAGCAGTACTTC. Its protein product is CASTPPGQPFREQYF.

J is TRBJ2-7 and V is TRBV28, with D uncertain. The CDR3 has 14 residues. The germline V and J ends were trimmed by 3 bases and 3 bases, with 12 bases remaining between them. Germline CDR1 and CDR2: MDHEN and SYDVKM. CDR3 DNA sequence: TGTGCCAGCAGTTTGGGCGCGTTAGGCTACGAGCAGTACTTC. Translating it yields CASSLGALGYEQYF.

This clone was recorded only once. This chain joins TRBV5-7 and TRBJ1-1; D may be TRBD1 (6 bases). TRBV5-7 is given ORF status, its function remaining uncertain. This CDR3 region has 14 residues. Trimming took 3 bases from V and 1 from J, leaving 10 bases between them. The CDR3 here is CASSYGQPNTEAFF. The CDR3, as DNA: TGTGCCAGCAGCTACGGACAGCCGAACACTGAAGCTTTCTTT.

The sample holds one count of this clone. This chain connects TRBV6-5 to TRBJ2-7; no reliable D call. V dropped 4 bases and J dropped 5 bases, with 12 bases sitting between them. The germline gives CDR1 MNHEY, CDR2 SVGAGI. The CDR3 loop spans 13 amino acids. This CDR3 is CASSSSGSHEQYF. In DNA form, the CDR3 reads TGTGCCAGCAGTTCGTCAGGTTCCCACGAGCAGTACTTC.

This clone was picked up a small number of times. The genes are TRBV18 and TRBJ1-1; D is unresolved. The CDR3 covers 15 residues. V lost 3 bases and J lost 0, with 11 bases in between. Germline CDR1 KGHSH, CDR2 LQKENI. The CDR3 bases are TGTGCCAGCTCACCGGCAGGATTAATGAACACTGAAGCTTTCTTT. This codes for CASSPAGLMNTEAFF.